This entry describes one T cell receptor (beta chain). Its specificity is unknown. An end of the junction differs from the germline gene, which may be a read error. The data derive from a study of beta chain features in type 1 diabetes. Study background: Sorted cell examination encompassed roughly 98,000,000 cells across all samples.

The CDR3 is made up of 15 amino acids. Germline V gene data show CDR1 as SEHNR and CDR2 as FQNEAQ (reference sequence). Expressed TCRB transcripts got sequenced, as all isolated RNA was reverse transcribed. Only in-frame clones appear in the TCRdb table, and some are missing; sequencing was by immunoSEQ multiplex PCR. The table includes about 930,000 clones, 17% detected once. Cells sorted by CD45RO/CCR7/CD25/CD127/CD95/CD27 comprised CD4+ naive, central memory, regulatory and stem cell-like memory cells. General observations from the study: Sequencing used cDNA, and cells with high TCR expression could therefore be over-represented. Moderate but significant shortening of TCRB CDR3s was recorded in all four CD4+ subsets from Type 1 diabetes patients.

This sequence originates from a woman between 18 and 29 years old in good health. The V and J genes are TRBV7-9 and TRBJ2-1; D is unclear. Sequencing was done on a sample of naive CD4+ T cells from blood. The CDR3 here is CASSHPGAGPSEQFF. The CDR3 bases are TGCGCCAGCAGCCATCCCGGAGCCGGACCGAGTGAGCAGTTCTTC. Filled out from reference TRBV7-9 and TRBJ2-1, the complete variable domain reads DTGVSQNPRHKITKRGQNVTFRCDPISEHNRLYWYRQTLGQGPEFLTYFQNEAQLEKSRLLSDRFSAERPKGSFSTLEIQRTEQGDSAMYLCASSHPGAGPSEQFFGPGTRLTVL.